These T cell receptor beta chains were read from a single sample in a study of CD8+ T cells in alopecia areata. TCRdb keeps only in-frame clones here, not all; method: immunoSEQ multiplex PCR. Among about 69,000 clones listed, roughly 57% were seen once. The sequencing used CD8+ T cells sorted from blood, collected at week 0. The receptors originated from a human donor with alopecia areata. Both conserved end residues are part of each CDR3. A D gene is named only where the DNA matches it firmly. Rows give clone size only sometimes, using once, few, many, or a class for an expanded clone.

once	TRBV4-3	14	-	TRBJ2-1	CASSQDVRYNEQFF	TGCGCCAGCAGCCAAGATGTGCGGTACAATGAGCAGTTCTTC
-	TRBV29-1	18	TRBD2	TRBJ2-4	CSVVGLAGGLLVQNIQYF	TGCAGCGTTGTGGGCCTAGCGGGGGGGCTGTTAGTGCAAAACATTCAGTACTTC
-	TRBV2	15	TRBD2	TRBJ2-5	CASSFGGGAQETQYF	TGTGCCAGCAGCTTTGGCGGGGGGGCCCAAGAGACCCAGTACTTC
few	TRBV5-1	13	-	TRBJ2-4	CASSWAGQNIQYF	TGCGCCAGCAGCTGGGCCGGCCAAAACATTCAGTACTTC
-	TRBV29-1	12	TRBD1	TRBJ1-1	CSVDAGQPEAFF	TGCAGCGTAGATGCGGGACAGCCTGAAGCTTTCTTC
few	TRBV19	13	-	TRBJ2-7	CASSITSSGEQYF	TGTGCCAGTAGTATTACTTCCTCCGGCGAGCAGTACTTC
medium-sized	TRBV5-4	13	-	TRBJ2-3	CASSLRPTDTQYF	TGTGCCAGCAGCTTGAGGCCTACAGATACGCAGTATTTT
once	TRBV4-2	18	TRBD1	TRBJ2-2	CASSQAKGTGTNTGELFF	TGTGCCAGCAGCCAAGCAAAAGGGACAGGCACGAACACCGGGGAGCTGTTTTTT
-	TRBV27	14	-	TRBJ2-7	CASSLGGSGYEQYF	TGTGCCAGCAGCCTCGGCGGTAGCGGCTACGAGCAGTACTTC
-	TRBV5-6	12	-	TRBJ2-7	CASSYVGGEQYF	TGTGCCAGCAGCTACGTAGGGGGCGAGCAGTACTTC
few	TRBV27	13	-	TRBJ2-7	CASSLTGAYEQYF	TGTGCCAGCAGTCTGACAGGAGCCTACGAGCAGTACTTC
few	TRBV4-3	16	TRBD2	TRBJ2-7	CASSQDLRGGTYEQYF	TGCGCCAGCAGCCAAGATTTGCGCGGGGGGACCTACGAGCAGTACTTC
-	TRBV21-1	18	-	TRBJ1-3	CASSRQTGTGRSGNTIYF	TGTGCCAGCAGCAGACAGACCGGGACAGGGAGGTCTGGAAACACCATATATTTT
-	TRBV9	14	TRBD2	TRBJ2-7	CASSVEGLADEQYF	TGTGCCAGCAGCGTAGAAGGGCTAGCGGACGAGCAGTACTTC
many	TRBV7-2	15	TRBD2	TRBJ2-7	CASSSRTSGLYEQYF	TGTGCCAGCAGCTCCAGGACTAGCGGTCTCTACGAGCAGTACTTC
-	TRBV9	14	-	TRBJ1-6	CASSGREPGDLLHF	TGTGCCAGCAGCGGACGAGAACCGGGGGACCTCCTCCACTTT
-	TRBV9	15	-	TRBJ2-1	CASSVEREVGDEQFF	TGTGCCAGCAGCGTAGAACGTGAGGTCGGCGATGAGCAGTTCTTC
-	TRBV29-1	13	-	TRBJ2-7	CSVTGSQSYEQYF	TGCAGCGTTACAGGGTCTCAGTCCTACGAGCAGTACTTC